The 20 T cell receptor beta chains below were found in one sample sequenced in a study of CXCR3-negative and CXCR3-positive naive CD8 T cells (dated by TCRdb to 2018 to 2020). The instrument given in TCRdb is NextSeq 550. The Human TCR Profiling Kit (MiLaboratory) was used to make UMI-labeled 5' RACE TRB cDNA libraries. After the reads were reprocessed by TCRdb, one entry was made per CDR3 protein sequence, with no DNA. The sample's clone listing holds over 45,000 distinct CDR3 sequences. Over 14% of the sample belongs to the ten largest clones. What was sequenced was memory CD8+ T cells from blood. Reading the label with the study, this specimen's cell subset or site is: conventional CD8+ memory T cells (TMEM), sorted as controls. These receptors were taken from a human donor in good health. Some clones in this sample may be carry-over from other donors' samples.

The chain links TRBV12-3 or TRBV12-4 to TRBJ2-3. CDR3 size: 12 residues. The CDR3 reads CSSRTSTDTQYF.

The chain carries TRBV30 and TRBJ2-7. The CDR3 has 13 residues. The germline gives CDR1 GTSNPN, CDR2 SVGIG (reference sequence). The CDR3 reads CAWIKDLQDEQYF.

The chain employs TRBV29-1 and TRBJ2-7; TCRdb lists TRBD1, though no DNA is available to test this call. The germline gives CDR1 SQVTM, CDR2 ANQGSEA. The CDR3 is made up of 15 amino acids. The CDR3 reads CSVEEGGQEAYEQYF.

The chain combines TRBV28 with TRBJ2-3; TCRdb proposes TRBD2, but this gene call is untestable without DNA. Germline V gives CDR1 MDHEN, CDR2 SYDVKM. This CDR3 is built from 15 residues. The CDR3 reads CASSYLAGAEDTQYF.

The chain couples TRBV28 to TRBJ1-6. This CDR3 has 13 residues. From germline, CDR1 is MDHEN and CDR2 SYDVKM. The CDR3 sequence: CATMSIKRSPLHF.

The V and J genes are TRBV5-1 and TRBJ2-7; lacking DNA, the TRBD1 call made by TCRdb goes unchecked. The CDR3 length is 15 residues. The V gene's germline CDR1 is SGHRS and CDR2 YFSETQ. CDR3 in amino acids: CASSVTGRGAYEQYF.

V gene TRBV28 combines with J gene TRBJ2-5. The CDR3 contains 15 residues. Germline CDR1 reads MDHEN; CDR2 reads SYDVKM. The CDR3 spells CASSQERKRKETQYF.

The rearrangement uses TRBV15 and TRBJ1-5. The length of the CDR3 is 14 residues. Germline V gene data show CDR1 as LNHNV and CDR2 as YYDKDF (reference sequence). CDR3 residues: CATSRDTSNQPQHF.

This chain connects TRBV6-5 to TRBJ2-7; TCRdb gives TRBD1 as the D gene, but with no DNA this cannot be confirmed. Germline assignment: CDR1 MNHEY and CDR2 SVGAGI. This CDR3 has 16 residues. Here the CDR3 reads CASSYPTRTGNYEQYF.

The chain couples TRBV11-3 to TRBJ2-4; TCRdb's D gene call, TRBD1, goes unchecked for lack of DNA. Germline V gene sequence: CDR1 SGHNT, CDR2 YENEEA. This CDR3 comprises 15 residues. CDR3 residues: CASREGQLAKNIQYF.

The genes are TRBV12-3 or TRBV12-4 and TRBJ2-7. The length of the CDR3 is 12 residues. CDR3 loop: CASSFPGDEQYF.

This chain joins TRBV12-3 or TRBV12-4 and TRBJ2-1. The CDR3 runs to 15 residues. The CDR3 here is CASSPTEISYNEQFF.

The chain has TRBV12-3 or TRBV12-4 and TRBJ2-3; lacking DNA, the TRBD2 call made by TCRdb goes unchecked. This CDR3 is built from 15 residues. This CDR3 reads CASSLARAATDTQYF.

CDR3 protein: CASSLVGQDTDTQYF. V and J are TRBV28 and TRBJ2-3; TCRdb's assignment of TRBD1 cannot be checked, as there is no DNA. CDR1 is MDHEN and CDR2 is SYDVKM in the germline V gene. CDR3 length: 15 amino acids.

This chain connects TRBV5-1 to TRBJ2-7; there is no DNA to check the TCRdb D call of TRBD2. CDR1 and CDR2 from the germline V gene are SGHRS and YFSETQ. The CDR3 consists of 16 residues. The CDR3 reads CASSPGASGISYEQYF.

The V call is TRBV6-4, the J call TRBJ2-3; TCRdb calls TRBD2, which cannot be checked without DNA. This CDR3 has 15 amino acids. Germline CDR1 is MRHNA and CDR2 is SNTAGT. This chain's CDR3 is CASSGSGGATDTQYF.

The rearrangement links TRBV12-3 or TRBV12-4 to TRBJ2-2. The CDR3 consists of 11 residues. CDR3 residues: CASSPVGELFF.

The chain couples TRBV3-1 to TRBJ2-1; TCRdb's assignment of TRBD2 cannot be checked, as there is no DNA. The CDR3 spans 14 residues. The V gene's germline CDR1 is LGHDT and CDR2 YNNKEL (reference sequence). This CDR3 is CASSHYPGTDEQFF.

The chain joins TRBV20-1 to TRBJ2-7; TCRdb proposes TRBD2, but this gene call is untestable without DNA. CDR3 length equals 12 residues. Germline V gives CDR1 DFQATT, CDR2 SNEGSKA (reference sequence). CDR3 sequence: CSARLADYEQYF.

The V gene is TRBV6-1, the J gene TRBJ2-7; without DNA, the TCRdb call of TRBD2 cannot be checked. The germline gives CDR1 MNHNS, CDR2 SASEGT. The CDR3 is 13 residues long. The CDR3 loop reads CASRHDSSPEQYF.